This TCR beta chain originates from a study of regulatory and conventional T cells in RAG deficiency. General observations from the study: In Omenn syndrome, Treg and Tconv repertoires overlapped >85%. RAG-deficient patients showed markedly lower Shannon entropy and higher Simpson indices than control T-cell subsets. Other subsets showed approximately 10-fold reductions, but Treg unique TCR beta sequences fell about 100-fold in these patients.

Some clones are missing from TCRdb's copy, which holds only in-frame ones; the method was immunoSEQ multiplex PCR. Among 40,000 to 55,000 clones listed, around 89% were seen once. Genomic DNA came from blood conventional CD4+ T cells gated CD25-low CD127-high. This clone turned up a few times. Its matching antigen is unknown. This same sample was also part of a study on regulatory T cells. Per that study: Primers: 52 TRBV forward and 13 TRBJ reverse.

The TCR comes from a human donor in good health. Sequenced sample: CD4+ effector T cells sorted from blood.

The CDR3 protein is CATSRVRQSNEKLFF. CDR3 nucleotide sequence: TGTGCCACCAGCAGAGTGAGACAGAGTAATGAAAAACTGTTTTTT. The chain recombines TRBV15 with TRBJ1-4, with D possibly being TRBD1 (5 bases). The V gene's germline CDR1 is LNHNV and CDR2 YYDKDF (reference sequence). This CDR3 has 15 residues. The ends were cut back, 1 base at V and 4 bases at J, with 10 bases in the middle. The whole variable domain, filled in from reference TRBV15 and TRBJ1-4, reads DAMVIQNPRYQVTQFGKPVTLSCSQTLNHNVMYWYQQKSSQAPKLLFHYYDKDFNNEADTPDNFQSRRPNTSFCFLDIRSPGLGDTAMYLCATSRVRQSNEKLFFGSGTQLSVL.